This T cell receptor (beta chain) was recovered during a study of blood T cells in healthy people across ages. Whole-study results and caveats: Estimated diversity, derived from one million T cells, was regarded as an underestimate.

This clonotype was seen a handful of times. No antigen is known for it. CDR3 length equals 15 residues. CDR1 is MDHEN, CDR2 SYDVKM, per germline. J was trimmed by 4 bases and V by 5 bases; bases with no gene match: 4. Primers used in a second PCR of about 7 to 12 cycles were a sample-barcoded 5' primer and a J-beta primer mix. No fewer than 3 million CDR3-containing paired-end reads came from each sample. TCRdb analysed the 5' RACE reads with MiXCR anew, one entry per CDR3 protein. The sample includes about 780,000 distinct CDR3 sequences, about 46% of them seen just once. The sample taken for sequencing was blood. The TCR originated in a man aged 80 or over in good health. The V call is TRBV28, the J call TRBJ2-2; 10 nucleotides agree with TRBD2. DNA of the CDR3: TGTGCCAGCAGTCGATGGACTAGCGGCACCGGGGAGCTGTTTTTT. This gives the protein CASSRWTSGTGELFF.